This TCR beta chain was sequenced during a study of cytomegalovirus exposure and HLA in healthy donors. Study-wide points: Among the CMV-associated chains, a few were confirmed in vitro as specific for CMV antigens. Both high specificity and high sensitivity reportedly marked the classifier's diagnosis of cytomegalovirus status. Productive rates of about 87% or about 30% were seen for most TCR beta V segments in an earlier analysis.

CDR1 is MDHEN, CDR2 SYDVKM, per germline. V lost 0 bases and J lost 1, with 10 bases in between. The CDR3 has 16 residues. Concerning this clone: Its antigen is not known.

With 60 Vbeta and 13 Jbeta primers, the PCR was carried out. TCRdb's table, derived via immunoSEQ multiplex PCR, lists solely in-frame clones and lacks some. The table has under 200,000 clones, roughly 86% seen once. Donors were nominally healthy when sampled, though unrecorded immune exposures were likely. Sequenced material: PBMCs. The receptor was isolated from a man aged 35 to 55 in good health and CMV-seropositive. The J gene is TRBJ1-5, the V gene TRBV28, with unresolved D. The CDR3 protein is CASSLWGSRSNQPQHF. The DNA for the CDR3 is TGTGCCAGCAGTTTATGGGGGAGTAGGAGCAATCAGCCCCAGCATTTT.